The source of this T cell receptor beta chain is a study of T cell clonality in common variable immunodeficiency. This clone was counted between two and nine times. The read comes to an end 3 residues before the CDR3 does, leaving the germline J gene to fill in the end. The CDR3 loop spans 14 amino acids. CDR1 is SEHNR, CDR2 FQNEAQ, per germline (reference sequence). This table comes from immunoSEQ multiplex PCR, and its TCRdb copy is limited to in-frame clones, with some not included. This table holds roughly 57,000 clones with no singletons; the top ten claim 0.7% to 0.95%. The rearrangement joins TRBV7-9 to TRBJ2-2, with 7 bases lining up with TRBD2. The sequenced sample was peripheral blood mononuclear cells. The receptor comes from a person aged 18 to 75 in good health. The DNA read from the CDR3 is TGTGCCAGCAGCTTAGGGGGGACTAATGAAAAG. Translated: CASSLGGTNEK. The entire CDR3 protein is CASSLGGTNEKLFF.